This record looks at one TCR beta chain sequence and its context. The data were taken from a study of shared T cell receptors in the human thymus. Germline V lookup: CDR1 MGHRA, CDR2 YSYEKL. V lost 0 bases and J lost 2, with 20 bases in between. The CDR3 sequence is 18 residues long. Sequencing was performed with immunoSEQ multiplex PCR; in TCRdb, only in-frame clones are kept and a portion is missing. This sample has 720,000 or so clones, with around 85% found just once. The data also belong to a second study, concerning human thymus T cells. From that study: Thymic material originated from resections removed in the course of corrective heart surgery. Usage of V and J genes appeared biased in thymic and blood repertoires. Related studies found that unrelated individuals share highly overlapping thymic repertoires.

The source of this sequence is a girl under three years old with a congenital heart defect. The sequenced sample consisted of thymocytes. The V gene is TRBV4-1, the J gene TRBJ2-7; a weak D match, TRBD1 (5 bases). CDR3 sequence reads: CASSQDRPPRGRTYEQYF. The CDR3 DNA sequence: TGCGCCAGCAGCCAAGATAGGCCCCCTAGGGGCAGGACCTACGAGCAGTACTTC.